Given below is one TCR beta chain in context. This entry is derived from a study of CD8+ T cells in alopecia areata. In each case, RNA was isolated and then reverse transcribed into cDNA as the sequencing template. Data came from immunoSEQ multiplex PCR; TCRdb stores just in-frame clones and leaves some out. The table records roughly 220,000 clones, approximately 38% of them present only once. Noted treatment: oral pan-JAK inhibitor, 5-10 mg twice daily. Peripheral blood and lesional scalp punch biopsies came from alopecia areata patients. The CDR3 loop spans 14 amino acids. Trimming took off 1 base at V and 1 base at J, with 8 bases between the two ends. CDR1 is SGHRS, CDR2 YFSETQ, per germline.

The V gene is TRBV5-1, the J gene TRBJ1-1, with D unresolved. This clonotype was obtained from a human donor with alopecia areata. The specimen was CD4+ T cells sorted from blood, collected between weeks 30 and 35, from a patient treated with tofacitinib. Here the CDR3 DNA reads TGCGCCAGCAGCTTGACTTCTCGGAACACTGAAGCTTTCTTT. Amino acid sequence: CASSLTSRNTEAFF.